The 30 T cell receptor beta chains given below trace back to one sample, sequenced in a study of response to subunit inactivated influenza vaccine. MiXCR was run by TCRdb on the RT-PCR reads, yielding one entry per CDR3 protein. The data show 600,000 to 850,000 distinct CDR3 sequences, roughly 15% seen once. The sequencing used PBMCs from blood, collected 14 days before vaccination. These receptors all come from a man between 45 and 60 years old who received an inactivated influenza vaccine.

In this sample, this clonotype turned up a few times. The rearrangement uses TRBV7-2 and TRBJ2-6; D not certain. Trimming took 5 bases from V and 3 from J, leaving 8 bases between them. The CDR3 has 14 residues. Germline CDR1 reads SGHTA; CDR2 reads FQGNSA. CDR3 residues: CASSPNVGANVLTF. The DNA for the CDR3 is TGTGCCAGCAGCCCAAACGTTGGGGCCAACGTCCTGACTTTC.

The chain employs TRBV6-2 or TRBV6-3 and TRBJ2-7, with D unresolved. This CDR3 spans 15 amino acids. Germline assignment: CDR1 MNHEY and CDR2 SVGEGT. V lost 6 bases to trimming and J lost 0 bases, with 15 bases between them. The CDR3 DNA sequence: TGTGCCAGCAGACCCTCCTTGCGGAACTCCTACGAGCAGTACTTC. Translation gives CASRPSLRNSYEQYF.

This clonotype was observed a few times. The chain recombines TRBV11-2 with TRBJ2-3, with 14 bases matching TRBD2. Germline assignment: CDR1 SGHAT and CDR2 FQNNGV. V was pared by 10 bases and J by 6 bases, with 3 bases of the junction left unmatched. The CDR3 extends over 13 amino acids. DNA of the CDR3: TGTGCCACCAGGACTAGCGGGAGGGATACGCAGTATTTT. Its protein product is CATRTSGRDTQYF.

This clonotype was counted many times. The V and J genes are TRBV4-3 and TRBJ1-5; a weak D match, TRBD1 (6 bases). This CDR3 is built from 15 residues. The germline gives CDR1 LGHNA, CDR2 YSLEER. Trimming left V 6 bases short and J 7 bases short, with 19 bases between. The CDR3 DNA reads as TGCGCCAGCAGTGAGGGGAGGGGGGCAGGGCAGCCCCAGCATTTT. This translates into CASSEGRGAGQPQHF.

The genes are TRBV10-3 and TRBJ2-1, with 13 bases fitting TRBD2. CDR3 length equals 15 residues. The germline V gene encodes CDR1 ENHRY and CDR2 SYGVKD. With V trimmed by 6 bases and J by 3 bases, 2 bases remained unmatched. CDR3 sequence reads: CAIRTSGGFYNEQFF. CDR3 sequence (DNA): TGTGCCATCAGGACTAGCGGGGGGTTCTACAATGAGCAGTTCTTC.

This clonotype was counted between two and nine times. The V and J genes are TRBV29-1 and TRBJ2-7; TRBD2 matches 14 bases. The CDR3 has 12 amino acids. Germline V CDR1 and CDR2: SQVTM, ANQGSEA. V trimming: 6 bases; J trimming: 9 bases; junction bases outside the gene matches: 4. CDR3 coding DNA: TGCAGCGTCGGACTAGCGGGAGGTGTGCAGTACTTC. Its translation: CSVGLAGGVQYF.

This sequence joins TRBV6-1 and TRBJ2-7; 9 positions agree with TRBD1. CDR1 is MNHNS and CDR2 is SASEGT in the germline V gene. Trimming removed 6 bases from V and 2 bases from J; junction bases left unmatched: 11. CDR3 length: 16 residues. CDR3 DNA: TGTGCCAGCAGCGCTTATTCGAGACAGGGGGCCTACGAGCAGTACTTC. It is translated as CASSAYSRQGAYEQYF.

This clonotype has a count of ten or more. The V gene is TRBV5-1, the J gene TRBJ1-4; D is ambiguous. Trimming removed 6 bases at V and 3 bases at J, with 9 bases between. CDR1 is SGHRS, CDR2 YFSETQ, per germline. The CDR3 spans 13 residues. The CDR3 reads CASNAGPNEKLFF. CDR3 DNA sequence: TGCGCCAGCAACGCCGGGCCTAATGAAAAACTGTTTTTT.

The chain joins TRBV24-1 to TRBJ2-1, with 7 bases lining up with TRBD1. Trimming cost V 2 bases and J 2 bases; bases outside gene matches: 14. Germline V CDR1 and CDR2: KGHDR, SFDVKD. The CDR3 loop spans 19 amino acids. For the CDR3, the DNA is TGTGCCACCAGTGATTGGGCGGGTGGGAGACAGGGTACCTACAATGAGCAGTTCTTC. The encoded protein is CATSDWAGGRQGTYNEQFF.

This clonotype was picked up a small number of times. The chain couples TRBV18 to TRBJ1-2; D is undetermined. V was trimmed by 3 bases and J by 4 bases, leaving 12 bases between them. Germline values: CDR1 KGHSH, CDR2 LQKENI. The CDR3 runs to 14 residues. This CDR3 reads CASSPREGRYGYTF. CDR3 in DNA: TGTGCCAGCTCACCCCGGGAGGGCCGCTATGGCTACACCTTC.

This clonotype turned up a few times. This chain joins TRBV20-1 and TRBJ2-1; no firm D call. Germline values: CDR1 DFQATT, CDR2 SNEGSKA (reference sequence). The ends were cut back, 6 bases at V and 2 bases at J, with 14 bases in the middle. This CDR3 spans 14 amino acids. In DNA, the CDR3 is TGCAGTGCAACGACCAGCGTAACCTACAATGAGCAGTTCTTC. Amino acid sequence: CSATTSVTYNEQFF.

This clonotype was counted between two and nine times. The chain carries TRBV5-1 and TRBJ1-3, with D uncertain. CDR1 is SGHRS and CDR2 is YFSETQ in the germline V gene. Trimming took off 4 bases at V and 0 bases at J, with 14 bases between the two ends. The CDR3 consists of 16 residues. CDR3 protein: CASSPEMAISGNTIYF. Written as DNA, the CDR3 is TGCGCCAGCAGCCCGGAAATGGCGATCTCTGGAAACACCATATATTTT. Filled out from reference TRBV5-1 and TRBJ1-3, the complete variable domain reads KAGVTQTPRYLIKTRGQQVTLSCSPISGHRSVSWYQQTPGQGLQFLFEYFSETQRNKGNFPGRFSGRQFSNSRSEMNVSTLELGDSALYLCASSPEMAISGNTIYFGEGSWLTVV.

This clonotype was seen only a few times. The V gene is TRBV6-1, the J gene TRBJ1-6, with 7 bases aligning to TRBD1. The CDR3 is 16 amino acids. CDR1 is MNHNS and CDR2 is SASEGT in the germline V gene. Trimming at V came to 2 bases and at J to 4 bases, leaving 5 bases not matched to a gene. The CDR3 nucleotides read TGTGCCAGCAGTGAATCGGCAGGGGGTTATAATTCACCCCTCCACTTT. Amino acid sequence: CASSESAGGYNSPLHF.

This clonotype has just a few counts. The chain combines TRBV12-3 or TRBV12-4 with TRBJ2-4; D may match TRBD1 or TRBD2 (6 bases each). This CDR3 spans 13 amino acids. V lost 6 bases, J lost 6 bases, and 12 bases lay in between. CDR3 DNA sequence: TGTGCCAGCAGCACAAGGGGGGTAAACATTCAGTACTTC. It specifies CASSTRGVNIQYF.

This clonotype was seen only a few times. V and J are TRBV6-2 or TRBV6-3 and TRBJ2-5; possible D gene TRBD2, 6 bases. Per the germline V gene, CDR1 is MNHEY and CDR2 is SVGEGT. Between the trimmed V and J ends, which lost 5 bases and 8 bases, there was a span of 18 bases. This CDR3 spans 14 amino acids. DNA of the CDR3: TGTGCCAGCAGTCGGGCGGGGAGAAGAGATACCCAGTACTTC. It encodes CASSRAGRRDTQYF.

This clonotype was observed a few times. The chain employs TRBV3-1 and TRBJ2-4; D possibly corresponds to TRBD1 (6 bases). The CDR3 runs 16 residues. Trimming pared 8 bases from V and 6 bases from J, leaving 23 bases between. Germline V gives CDR1 LGHDT, CDR2 YNNKEL (reference sequence). The CDR3 DNA sequence: TGTGCCAGCTCCATGGCCCGCAGGGGATGGGGAAACATTCAGTACTTC. Translated: CASSMARRGWGNIQYF.

In DNA, the CDR3 is TGTGCCAGCAGCCAAATGGACACCCCGGGTGACGAGCAGTACTTC. As protein: CASSQMDTPGDEQYF. This chain uses TRBV3-1 with TRBJ2-7, with D tentatively TRBD1 (5 bases). Germline values: CDR1 LGHDT, CDR2 YNNKEL (reference sequence). The CDR3 spans 15 residues. The ends were cut back, 2 bases at V and 5 bases at J, with 16 bases in the middle.

The chain combines TRBV4-2 with TRBJ2-5; 15 bases match TRBD2. Germline assignment: CDR1 LGHNA and CDR2 YNFKEQ. The CDR3 contains 18 residues. The V gene end was trimmed by 4 bases and the J gene end by 0 bases; junction bases not matched to a gene: 6. Here the CDR3 reads CASSRGLAGGPYQETQYF. CDR3 DNA sequence: TGTGCCAGCAGCCGTGGACTAGCGGGAGGGCCATACCAAGAGACCCAGTACTTC.

This clonotype was counted at least ten times. The rearrangement uses TRBV7-2 and TRBJ2-7; D is possibly TRBD2 (5 bases). The CDR3 is made up of 14 amino acids. From germline, CDR1 is SGHTA and CDR2 FQGNSA. V was pared by 6 bases and J by 2 bases, with 14 bases between. CDR3 nucleotide sequence: TGTGCCAGCAGTCCGACCGCCGGGACCTACGAGCAGTACTTC. As protein: CASSPTAGTYEQYF.

CDR3 bases: TGTGCCAGCAGCCGGACTAGCGGGGGGTTGGCAGATACGCAGTATTTT. It is translated as CASSRTSGGLADTQYF. V is TRBV3-1 and J is TRBJ2-3, with TRBD2 identical over 14 bases. In germline, CDR1 is LGHDT, CDR2 YNNKEL (reference sequence). The CDR3 is 16 amino acids. The junction had 4 bases not matched to a gene; V was cut back by 4 bases and J by 4 bases.

This clonotype occurred a few times. The J gene is TRBJ2-5, the V gene TRBV6-1; 10 bases match TRBD1. The germline V gene encodes CDR1 MNHNS and CDR2 SASEGT. The CDR3 contains 15 residues. V shed 7 bases, J shed 2 bases, and the junction held 7 bases outside the gene matches. CDR3 sequence reads: CASTRDRGAQETQYF. CDR3 nucleotide sequence: TGTGCCAGCACCAGGGACAGGGGCGCTCAAGAGACCCAGTACTTC.

In its sample, this clonotype was seen a few times. V and J are TRBV12-3 or TRBV12-4 and TRBJ2-1, with 9 positions matching TRBD2. This CDR3 is 15 amino acids long. The ends lost 8 bases at V and 5 bases at J; junction bases unmatched: 10. The CDR3 reads CASCYWTSANNEQFF. The CDR3 DNA follows: TGTGCCAGCTGCTATTGGACTAGCGCGAACAATGAGCAGTTCTTC.

The rearrangement joins TRBV9 to TRBJ1-1; D is undetermined. CDR1 SGDLS and CDR2 YYNGEE come from the germline V gene. The CDR3 loop spans 14 amino acids. Between the trimmed V and J ends, which lost 3 bases and 6 bases, there was a span of 15 bases. As DNA, the CDR3 is TGTGCCAGCAGCGCTACGGACTTTCCTTCTGAAGCTTTCTTT. Protein sequence: CASSATDFPSEAFF.

The chain is built from TRBV5-6 and TRBJ2-3; D is perhaps TRBD1 (5 bases). Germline V gene sequence: CDR1 SGHDT, CDR2 YYEEEE. This CDR3 spans 16 amino acids. V lost 4 bases, J lost 1 base, and 16 bases lay in between. CDR3 region: CASSRGRVWGTDTQYF. CDR3 in DNA: TGTGCCAGCAGCAGAGGCAGGGTTTGGGGCACAGATACGCAGTATTTT.

The V call is TRBV30, the J call TRBJ2-1, with no clear D. Per germline, CDR1 GTSNPN and CDR2 SVGIG (reference sequence). This CDR3 spans 14 amino acids. Trimming shortened V by 3 bases and J by 2 bases, and 11 bases separated the two germline ends. The CDR3 DNA reads TGTGCCTGGAGCCTAGATGTGCCCTACAATGAGCAGTTCTTC. This gives the protein CAWSLDVPYNEQFF.

This clonotype was found a few times. This sequence joins TRBV30 and TRBJ2-7; weak D call: TRBD1 (5 bases). This CDR3 comprises 11 residues. Trimming left V 4 bases short and J 4 bases short, with 8 bases between. Germline assignment: CDR1 GTSNPN and CDR2 SVGIG (reference sequence). The CDR3 nucleotides are TGTGCCTGGACCTCAGGGTACGAGCAGTACTTC. Translating it yields CAWTSGYEQYF.

The table lists this clonotype with many counts. The J gene is TRBJ2-7, the V gene TRBV29-1; TRBD1 matches 7 bases. V was pared by 7 bases and J by 5 bases, with 17 bases of the junction left unmatched. This CDR3 has 15 amino acids. CDR1 and CDR2 from the germline V gene are SQVTM and ANQGSEA. The CDR3 nucleotides are TGCAGCGCCACGTTGCCCTCGACAGGGCGAAACGAGCAGTACTTC. Its translation: CSATLPSTGRNEQYF.

This chain links TRBV4-3 with TRBJ1-6; the match to TRBD1 covers 12 bases. CDR3 length equals 16 residues. Trimming at V came to 0 bases and at J to 8 bases, leaving 2 bases not matched to a gene. Germline V CDR1 and CDR2: LGHNA, YSLEER. This CDR3 reads CASSQEGDRGHSPLHF. The CDR3 DNA is TGCGCCAGCAGCCAAGAAGGGGACAGGGGGCATTCACCCCTCCACTTT.

The chain uses TRBV27 and TRBJ2-3; D assignment may be TRBD1 or TRBD2 (5 bases each). V dropped 6 bases and J dropped 3 bases, with 13 bases sitting between them. Germline lookup yields CDR1 MNHEY and CDR2 SMNVEV (reference sequence). CDR3 size: 14 residues. The CDR3: CASRTARGTDTQYF. The DNA of the CDR3 is TGTGCCAGCAGGACAGCGAGAGGGACAGATACGCAGTATTTT.

This clonotype was counted between two and nine times. The chain links TRBV5-1 to TRBJ2-7; D ambiguous. This CDR3 spans 15 amino acids. Germline CDR1 SGHRS, CDR2 YFSETQ. V was pared by 2 bases and J by 6 bases, with 18 bases between. CDR3 amino acids: CASSFGRVRSPEQYF. CDR3 in DNA: TGCGCCAGCAGCTTTGGACGGGTGCGGTCTCCCGAGCAGTACTTC.